The sequence of this T cell receptor beta chain was determined in a study of cytomegalovirus exposure and HLA in healthy donors. Study details: The early release's HLA-typed donors yielded some 85 million unique TCRs. Study-level findings and limits: Some V segments, including TRBV6-2 and TRBV6-3, were excluded as indistinguishable. Earlier results showed most TCR beta V segments being productive about 90% or about 30% of the time. Common viral pathogens seemed, in a later analysis, to connect with several of the most significant clusters.

As regards this clone: Antigen unknown.

The V gene's germline CDR1 is SGHNT and CDR2 YENEEA. Trimming pared 4 bases from V and 2 bases from J, leaving 14 bases between. This CDR3 spans 15 amino acids. The PCR employed 60 Vbeta primers together with 13 Jbeta primers. Repertoires were generated with immunoSEQ multiplex PCR, while TCRdb's copy carries only in-frame clones and drops some. Its listing shows over 35,000 clones. The TCR originated in a woman in her twenties or thirties in good health and CMV-seronegative. Sequencing was done on a sample of PBMCs. The V and J genes are TRBV11-3 and TRBJ2-5, with D possibly being TRBD1 (6 bases). CDR3 residues: CASSSGAGRQETQYF. The CDR3 DNA reads as TGTGCCAGCAGCTCAGGGGCCGGACGACAAGAGACCCAGTACTTC.